This record concerns one T cell receptor beta chain sequence. The data are from a study of shared T cell receptors in the human thymus. CDR1 and CDR2 from the germline V gene are MDHEN and SYDVKM. V gave up 5 bases and J gave up 0 bases; unmatched junction bases: 14. This CDR3 comprises 20 residues. Sequencing was performed with immunoSEQ multiplex PCR; in TCRdb, only in-frame clones are kept and a portion is missing. The table shows roughly 700,000 clones, with around 89% occurring only once. The data were also submitted as part of a second study, on human thymus T cells. According to that study: Corrective surgery for congenital heart defects was being performed on the healthy Finnish infants who were the donors. Resections from corrective heart surgery supplied the thymus tissue.

The receptor comes from a boy younger than two with a congenital heart defect. The source material was thymocytes. The chain recombines TRBV28 with TRBJ2-4, with 12 positions matching TRBD2. This CDR3 is CASSPGLAGTGPLAKNIQYF. The CDR3 DNA reads TGTGCCAGCAGTCCGGGACTAGCGGGCACCGGGCCCTTAGCCAAAAACATTCAGTACTTC. Complete variable domain (other parts from reference TRBV28 and TRBJ2-4): DVKVTQSSRYLVKRTGEKVFLECVQDMDHENMFWYRQDPGLGLRLIYFSYDVKMKEKGDIPEGYSVSREKKERFSLILESASTNQTSMYLCASSPGLAGTGPLAKNIQYFGAGTRLSVL.